This TCR beta chain appears in the sequencing data of a study of control samples from healthy donors and cancer patients. J lost 3 bases, V lost 4 bases, and 14 bases had no gene match. Germline V lookup: CDR1 SQVTM, CDR2 ANQGSEA. This CDR3 spans 18 amino acids. Method: immunoSEQ multiplex PCR; TCRdb's copy keeps in-frame clones and lacks some. The table records approximately 140,000 clones, around 92% of them present only once. This TCR was sampled from a man aged 45 to 65 with head and neck cancer. Material: PBMCs. The chain is built from TRBV29-1 and TRBJ2-3, with TRBD2 matching 12 bases. CDR3 in amino acids: CSVAPGGGLAGQTDTQYF. CDR3 sequence (DNA): TGCAGCGTTGCCCCTGGGGGAGGACTAGCGGGGCAGACAGATACGCAGTATTTT.